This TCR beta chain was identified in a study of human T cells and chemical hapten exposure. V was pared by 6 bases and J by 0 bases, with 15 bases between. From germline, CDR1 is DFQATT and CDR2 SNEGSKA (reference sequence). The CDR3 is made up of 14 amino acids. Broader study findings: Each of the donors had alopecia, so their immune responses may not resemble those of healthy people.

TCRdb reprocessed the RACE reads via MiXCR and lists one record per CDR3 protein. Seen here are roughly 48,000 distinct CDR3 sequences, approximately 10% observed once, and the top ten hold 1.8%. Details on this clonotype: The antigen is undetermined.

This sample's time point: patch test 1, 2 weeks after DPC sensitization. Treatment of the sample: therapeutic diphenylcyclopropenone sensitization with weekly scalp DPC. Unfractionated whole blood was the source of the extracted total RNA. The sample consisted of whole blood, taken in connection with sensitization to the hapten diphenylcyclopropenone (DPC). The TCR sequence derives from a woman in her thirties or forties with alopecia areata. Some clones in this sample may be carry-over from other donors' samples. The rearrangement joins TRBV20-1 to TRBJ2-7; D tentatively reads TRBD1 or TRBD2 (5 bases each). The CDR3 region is CSAARDGASYEQYF. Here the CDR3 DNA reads TGCAGTGCGGCCCGGGACGGGGCCTCCTACGAGCAGTACTTC.